The TCR beta chain described here comes from a study of blood T cell repertoires in COVID-19. Trimming stripped 4 bases from V and 0 bases from J, with 4 bases between. Germline values: CDR1 KGHSH, CDR2 LQKENI. The CDR3 is made up of 14 amino acids. How the authors handled the data: Amplified reference gene primers provided the basis for estimating nucleated cell counts. Clones were read by immunoSEQ multiplex PCR, and TCRdb kept only the in-frame ones, dropping some. V and J calls and clone size are those listed in that table; D and trimming were worked out from the DNA. Among some 190,000 clones listed, around 76% were seen once. Cohort placement rested on clinical history that participants reported themselves.

The source material was PBMCs or T cells enriched from blood (not recorded which). This TCR was sampled from a woman between 50 and 59 years old with acute COVID-19. V and J are TRBV18 and TRBJ2-6; D is ambiguous. The CDR3 is CASSLSSGANVLTF. The CDR3 DNA sequence: TGTGCCAGCTCACTGAGCTCTGGGGCCAACGTCCTGACTTTC.